The subject of this entry is one TCR beta chain. This clone's antigen is unknown. No quality values exist for individual bases; no much larger clone is one base distant. In total, roughly 670 healthy bone marrow donors made up the cohort. Cohort members were all nominally healthy when sampled, although unrecorded immune exposures were likely present. The donor was CMV seronegative and was included in the group of several hundred seronegative cohort members. Each donor provided a peripheral blood sample, and peripheral blood mononuclear cells were used for TCR beta sequencing. The Qiagen DNeasy Blood Extraction Kit was used to extract genomic DNA from the blood cell samples. Library creation used the immunoSEQ multiplex PCR assay. For the multiplex PCR, a mixture combining 60 forward primers for TCR Vbeta segments and 13 reverse primers for TCR Jbeta segments was used. A multiplex PCR assay on genomic DNA amplified the CDR3 region of rearranged TCR beta genes. Amplified TCR beta libraries were sequenced as 87-base-pair reads on the Illumina HiSeq System. The source study handled its data this way. In a later analysis, some 80 million unique TCR beta chains were counted across the approximately 670 repertoires, and around 10 million of these chains were shared by at least two donors. A nearest-neighbor algorithm error-corrected the raw reads and collapsed the reads into unique sequences, merging closely related sequences to remove PCR and sequencing errors. CDR3 sequences were aligned to IMGT reference sequences to assign V, D and J gene segments. For a sequence to be retained, a match of at least six nucleotides was required to both a V gene segment and a J gene segment. A rearrangement was called productive if the CDR3 had no stop codons and remained in frame with V and J, and every other rearrangement was called non-productive. Following IMGT convention, CDR3 was defined as the stretch from the second conserved V-encoded cysteine up to the conserved J-encoded phenylalanine. Sequences without an unambiguous match to a single V gene segment were excluded from the earlier analysis of 450 to 750 of the donors. In an earlier analysis of approximately 550 of the donors, V segments were called functional above 56.7% productive rearrangements and were called segregating when the between-donor standard deviation exceeded 5%. A statistical classification framework was developed to diagnose cytomegalovirus status using the catalog of TCR beta chain sequences. In a later analysis, TCR nucleotide sequences were compared against IMGT/GENE-DB human TR gene sequences so that V and J genes could be assigned. In a later analysis, CDR3 sequences and most-parsimonious VDJ recombination scenarios were assigned using the TCRdist pipeline. In a later analysis, each TCR beta chain was defined by its CDR3 amino acid sequence together with its V-gene family, and reads lacking a unique V-gene family were excluded. To address suspected cross-contamination and a sequencing artifact, a later analysis removed 550 to 750 highly shared, low-generation-probability nucleotide sequences. In a later analysis, a clonal expansion index was calculated for each public chain from normalized within-repertoire ranks of inferred template counts. A later analysis computed generation probabilities with a VDJ recombination model fitted to out-of-frame rearrangements, and checked the results against IGoR. A later analysis scored TCR-TCR, TCR-HLA and TCR-CMV co-occurrence with hypergeometric tests, applying a repertoire-size bias correction to TCR pairs. A later analysis estimated false discovery rates by permuting HLA or CMV assignments 20 times. A later analysis grouped co-occurring TCRs with DBSCAN, adding TCRdist sequence similarity when clustering within HLA-allele-positive subsets. Co-occurrence clustering excluded repertoires with fewer than 30,000 or more than 120,000 public chains, plus five with anomalous nucleotide sharing. Here the immuneACCESS table is served through TCRdb, limited to in-frame sequences with V and J called. Missing clones are a known gap in these copies; in checked studies unresolved V genes cover under half, and the rest lacks a known reason. V and J calls and clone size are copied from that table; D and trimming were computed from the DNA. The sample contains about 120,000 clones, roughly 80% of them found a single time. The top ten clonotypes cover 2.1% of the sample.

The source of the sample is a study of cytomegalovirus exposure and HLA in healthy donors (dated by TCRdb to the late 2010s). About the study as a whole: According to an earlier analysis of several hundred of the donors, about 190 million T cells yielded roughly 110 million unique TCR beta sequences and less than 300 Gb of sequence data. An earlier analysis of 587 of the donors used high-throughput TCR beta sequencing to judge whether each TCR beta V gene segment behaved as functional or pseudogenic. Typing coverage differed by locus: A, B, C, DRB1 and DQB1 were typed in roughly 620-640 donors, DQA1 in about 560, DPA1 in approximately 610, and DPB1 in roughly 470. An early release that covered around 590 HLA-typed donors contained about 300 gigabases of sequencing data and 80 million or so unique TCR sequences. The study aimed to test whether cataloging public T cell receptors could reveal signatures of past pathogen exposure. Of the approximately 370 genotyped donors, roughly 76% were placed in the genetic ancestry cluster associated with self-reported Caucasian donors. Several DR-DQ haplotypes were treated as single units for association and clustering because of strong linkage in the cohort. Among a few hundred genotyped donors of the cohort, an average of approximately 240,000 unique TCR beta nucleotide sequences were sequenced per donor, around a sixth of them non-productive. A separate validation cohort of roughly 110 different subjects was used in addition to the approximately 640-subject first cohort. A later genetic analysis used genome-wide SNP genotypes for about 60% of the roughly 670 donors, treating that subset as a discovery cohort. Using immunosequencing, the study profiled T cell repertoires from 640 or so subjects and related those repertoires to cytomegalovirus serostatus. Rather than drawing on any new phenotypic data, the later analysis identified candidate immune exposures from TCR beta sequences and the way those sequences occurred across donors. The study combined high-throughput TCR immunosequencing, statistical association of individual TCRs with disease status, and machine learning to predict cytomegalovirus infection status. A later analysis re-analyzed previously published TCR beta repertoires from 500 to 700 donors and added high-resolution HLA genotyping to study TCR occurrence patterns. Donor age, sex, ethnicity and CMV serostatus were compiled together with the repertoire data. Both class I and class II loci were covered by HLA typing, at four-digit resolution. Every discovery cohort repertoire had been produced on one sequencing platform. On the study overall, not on this receptor specifically: Because the 87-base-pair reads could not distinguish some IMGT-functional V segments, including TRBV6-2 and TRBV6-3, those segments were excluded. In the study, around 150 TCR beta chains were listed as associated with cytomegalovirus. At a false discovery rate of 0.05, a later analysis linked 16,000 or so TCR beta sequences to specific HLA alleles. Immune exposure information for the cohort was limited to CMV serostatus. Several of the top co-occurrence clusters appeared to be linked to parvovirus B19, influenza, CMV and Epstein-Barr virus, according to a later analysis. Because some donors lacked HLA typing at each locus, the association tests relied only on the typed subset. The authors suggested that the approach could potentially be generalized to other disease states and immunological phenotypes. V-gene and J-gene trimming of TCR beta chains was associated with a missense DCLRE1C variant in a later genetic analysis, and the association was replicated in an independent cohort. Most CMV-associated TCR beta chains appeared to be HLA-restricted in a later analysis, and the HLA associations seemed to be driven largely by CMV exposure. Linkage disequilibrium might explain the correlated functional status among segregating V segments, but an unknown experimental factor could not be ruled out. In a later analysis, the rate of TCR association differed among HLA loci, with DRB1 alleles having the most associated TCRs and HLA-C alleles having the fewest. In both the original and validation cohorts, the classifier was reported to diagnose cytomegalovirus status with high specificity and sensitivity. A cluster of highly shared sequence variants was judged likely to represent a technical artifact of the sequencing pipeline. Broadly in line with IMGT annotations, most TCR beta V segments showed up in productive rearrangements about 90% or about 30% of the time in an earlier analysis of some 590 of the donors. Because counts were too low, fewer than 20 rarely observed V segments, including chromosome 9 orphons, were excluded from the earlier analysis of 587 of the donors. Assigning TCR associations to individual alleles was difficult when HLA alleles, especially DR and DQ, strongly co-occurred. This cohort had only TCR beta chains sequenced, and the lack of alpha or paired-chain data limited which features could be detected. The presence/absence analyses assumed that sequencing depth was roughly uniform across donors, and that assumption may not be true. According to a later genetic analysis, donors in an Asian-associated ancestry cluster had fewer N-insertions in productive TCRs than the roughly 700-donor mean. In vitro tests confirmed that a few of the cytomegalovirus-associated TCR beta chains recognize cytomegalovirus antigens. A later analysis found that HLA-associated TCR beta chains were more clonally expanded and had lower generation probabilities than equally common non-associated chains. A further reported finding was that TCR beta sequences accurately predicted the HLA-A and HLA-B alleles for most subjects in the first cohort. Most TCR sequences were seen in very few donors, while some public TCRs were found in many individuals.

The CDR3 runs 15 amino acids, cysteine and phenylalanine included. Left in the record is the CDR3 DNA by itself, 45 bases read in frame from the first base. The germline V gene provides CDR1 SNHLY and CDR2 FYNNEI. The junction carries 9 bases between V and J, which are trimmed by 3 bases and 0 bases respectively. This clonotype originated in a man aged 25-45 years in good health and CMV-seronegative. The specimen sequenced was PBMCs. The V and J genes are TRBV2 and TRBJ1-3; the D gene is not confidently resolved. The encoded CDR3 is CASSESAGSGNTIYF. In nucleotide form, the sequence is TGTGCCAGCAGTGAGTCGGCAGGCTCTGGAAACACCATATATTTT.